These 29 T cell receptor beta chains were sequenced from one sample in a study of T-cell reconstitution after alpha-beta-depleted transplantation in children. Unique molecular identifiers were incorporated during preparation of the TCRbeta library. TCRdb fed the PCR reads into MiXCR, producing one record per CDR3 protein. This table has 450,000 to 550,000 distinct CDR3 sequences, over 10% appearing once. The source was PBMCs, mostly from graft donor cells, collected 180 days after TCRalphabeta/CD19-depleted stem cell transplant. The origin of the receptors is a female patient aged 2-15 years who had a stem cell transplant for aplastic anemia, so the T cells may come from the graft donor.

The J gene is TRBJ2-1, the V gene TRBV10-3, with TRBD2 matching 11 bases. The germline CDR1 and CDR2 sequences are ENHRY and SYGVKD. The CDR3 is made up of 14 amino acids. V trimming: 4 bases; J trimming: 7 bases; junction bases outside the gene matches: 3. The CDR3 coding sequence is TGTGCCATCAGTGTAGCGGGAGGGCCGAATGAGCAGTTCTTC. Translation gives CAISVAGGPNEQFF.

The J gene is TRBJ2-4, the V gene TRBV18; D may be TRBD2 (6 bases). Germline CDR1 is KGHSH and CDR2 is LQKENI. V was clipped by 3 bases and J by 0 bases, with 12 bases between them. This CDR3 is built from 16 residues. CDR3 nucleotide sequence: TGTGCCAGCTCACCCTCGATAGCGGTAGCCAAAAACATTCAGTACTTC. It encodes CASSPSIAVAKNIQYF.

V usage is TRBV5-1 and J usage is TRBJ2-7; D remains unclear. The CDR3 has 15 amino acids. Germline V CDR1 and CDR2: SGHRS, YFSETQ. V dropped 7 bases and J dropped 0 bases, with 17 bases sitting between them. The DNA of the CDR3 is TGCGCCAGCCAGCTTGGGTACTCCTCCTCCTACGAGCAGTACTTC. Translation: CASQLGYSSSYEQYF.

This clonotype has more than one count but fewer than ten. The chain uses TRBV5-1 and TRBJ2-2; D might be TRBD1 (6 bases). The V gene lost 0 bases and the J gene lost 7 bases, with 13 bases spanning the gap. The V gene's germline CDR1 is SGHRS and CDR2 YFSETQ. This CDR3 is 15 amino acids long. As DNA, the CDR3 is TGCGCCAGCAGCTTGGTTCCAGGGGCTGGCGGGGAGCTGTTTTTT. This gives the protein CASSLVPGAGGELFF.

DNA of the CDR3: TGCGCCAGCAGCTCATCCTTAGGCAGGATGAACACTGAAGCTTTCTTT. Its translation is CASSSSLGRMNTEAFF. The rearrangement uses TRBV4-1 and TRBJ1-1; no clear D. The CDR3 totals 16 residues. The V gene's germline CDR1 is MGHRA and CDR2 YSYEKL. V was pared by 5 bases and J by 0 bases, with 16 bases between.

This clonotype was seen a few times. The genes are TRBV28 and TRBJ2-3; 10 bases are shared with TRBD2. This CDR3 comprises 17 residues. CDR1 MDHEN and CDR2 SYDVKM come from the germline V gene. The junction had 16 bases not matched to a gene; V was cut back by 3 bases and J by 10 bases. The CDR3 here is CASSFPLRPQREGAQYF. The CDR3 DNA reads as TGTGCCAGCAGTTTCCCATTGAGGCCTCAGCGGGAGGGAGCGCAGTATTTT.

There are a few counts of this clonotype. V is TRBV11-1 and J is TRBJ2-1; tentatively, D is TRBD1 (8 bases). The CDR3 length is 18 residues. V lost 5 bases and J 3 bases, leaving 23 bases between the germline ends. Germline loops: CDR1 SGHAT, CDR2 FQDESV (reference sequence). The chain's CDR3 is CASSPRPGGGSFYNEQFF. The CDR3 DNA is TGTGCCAGCAGCCCACGTCCAGGGGGCGGGAGCTTCTACAATGAGCAGTTCTTC.

This chain connects TRBV5-1 to TRBJ2-1; D call uncertain. Germline V gene data show CDR1 as SGHRS and CDR2 as YFSETQ. The CDR3 runs to 15 residues. V was cut by 2 bases and J by 6 bases, with 15 bases left in between. In DNA form, the CDR3 reads TGCGCCAGCAGCTTCAGCAGAATTTTTCTCAATGAGCAGTTCTTC. Its translation is CASSFSRIFLNEQFF.

This clonotype was counted between two and nine times. This sequence joins TRBV20-1 and TRBJ2-7, with TRBD1 matching over 11 bases. Germline CDR1 reads DFQATT; CDR2 reads SNEGSKA (reference sequence). V dropped 6 bases and J dropped 6; count of bases not matched to a gene: 10. The CDR3 covers 14 residues. The CDR3 is CSASSPGTGGEQYF. The CDR3 coding sequence is TGCAGTGCGAGTAGCCCCGGGACAGGGGGCGAGCAGTACTTC.

In this sample, this clonotype turned up a few times. The J gene is TRBJ1-6, the V gene TRBV5-1; D perhaps matches TRBD1 (6 bases). The CDR3 totals 14 residues. V was trimmed by 6 bases and J by 7 bases, leaving 14 bases between them. CDR1 is SGHRS, CDR2 YFSETQ, per germline. The CDR3 spells CASKSETGNSPLHF. CDR3 in DNA: TGCGCCAGCAAAAGCGAGACAGGCAATTCACCCCTCCACTTT. Complete variable domain (other parts from reference TRBV5-1 and TRBJ1-6): KAGVTQTPRYLIKTRGQQVTLSCSPISGHRSVSWYQQTPGQGLQFLFEYFSETQRNKGNFPGRFSGRQFSNSRSEMNVSTLELGDSALYLCASKSETGNSPLHFGNGTRLTVT.

The sample holds a few counts of this clonotype. The chain is built from TRBV7-6 and TRBJ2-7; D is ambiguous. This CDR3 is built from 13 residues. Trimming pared 1 base from V and 6 bases from J, leaving 10 bases between. The germline gives CDR1 SGHVS, CDR2 FNYEAQ. The CDR3 nucleotides read TGTGCCAGCAGCTTAGGCCTTCGCCGCGAGCAGTACTTC. It translates to CASSLGLRREQYF.

The sample holds many counts of this clonotype. Here the CDR3 reads CASSLPTGQYQETQYF. The CDR3 DNA reads as TGTGCCAGCAGTTTACCGACAGGACAGTACCAAGAGACCCAGTACTTC. The chain carries TRBV28 and TRBJ2-5, with D perhaps TRBD1 (6 bases). Per the germline V gene, CDR1 is MDHEN and CDR2 is SYDVKM. The germline V and J ends were trimmed by 2 bases and 0 bases, with 13 bases remaining between them. CDR3 length: 16 residues.

This clonotype was detected a few times. The rearrangement uses TRBV28 and TRBJ1-5; 9 nucleotides agree with TRBD1. CDR3 length: 13 residues. J was trimmed by 7 bases and V by 6 bases; bases with no gene match: 4. The V gene's germline CDR1 is MDHEN and CDR2 SYDVKM. The CDR3: CASRGDRDQPQHF. Written as DNA, the CDR3 is TGTGCCAGCAGGGGGGACAGGGACCAGCCCCAGCATTTT.

This clonotype was seen more than once but under ten times. The junction departs from the called germline gene at one end, perhaps through a read error. This rearrangement joins TRBV7-7 to TRBJ2-5, with TRBD1 matching 9 bases. CDR3 size: 18 residues. Germline V gene sequence: CDR1 SSHAT, CDR2 FNYEAQ (reference sequence). The CDR3 DNA follows: TGTGCCAGCAGGTTAGCTCCCGGACAGGGGCAAAACCAAGAGACCCAGTACTTC. It specifies CASRLAPGQGQNQETQYF.

The chain employs TRBV2 and TRBJ2-3, with 7 bases matching TRBD1. In germline, CDR1 is SNHLY, CDR2 FYNNEI. The CDR3 totals 14 residues. V shed 0 bases and J 5 bases; nucleotides not matched to a gene: 2. CDR3 bases: TGTGCCAGCAGTGAAGCGCAGGGGGTAGATACGCAGTATTTT. Translation: CASSEAQGVDTQYF.

This clonotype was counted between two and nine times. The chain is built from TRBV6-1 and TRBJ1-2, with TRBD1 identical over 7 bases. J was trimmed by 2 bases and V by 5 bases; bases with no gene match: 8. The CDR3 contains 15 residues. Germline loops: CDR1 MNHNS, CDR2 SASEGT. The CDR3 bases are TGTGCCAGCAGTCTCCCGGGACAGCCCAACTATGGCTACACCTTC. Translation gives CASSLPGQPNYGYTF.

In its sample, this clonotype was seen a few times. The chain is built from TRBV5-1 and TRBJ2-3; 7 nucleotides align to TRBD1. The CDR3 consists of 19 residues. Germline V gene sequence: CDR1 SGHRS, CDR2 YFSETQ. The J segment lost 3 bases and the V segment lost 3 bases, leaving 19 bases of the junction unmatched. The chain's CDR3 is CASSSKTYSTGKVTDTQYF. In DNA, the CDR3 is TGCGCCAGCAGCTCCAAGACCTACTCGACAGGGAAAGTAACAGATACGCAGTATTTT.

Turning to this clonotype: This may be a read error, as it is one base from a much larger clone. The CDR3 DNA reads as TGTGCCAGCAGCCGAACTGGGGGAGCGGGGACCCAGTACTTC. Translating it yields CASSRTGGAGTQYF. The genes are TRBV7-2 and TRBJ2-5, with a tentative D call TRBD2 (6 bases). V was trimmed by 5 bases and J by 7 bases, leaving 17 bases between them. The germline V gene has CDR1 SGHTA and CDR2 FQGNSA. The CDR3 sequence is 14 residues long. Variable domain in full (rest from reference TRBV7-2 and TRBJ2-5): GAGVSQSPSNKVTEKGKDVELRCDPISGHTALYWYRQSLGQGLEFLIYFQGNSAPDKSGLPSDRFSAERTGGSVSTLTIQRTQQEDSAVYLCASSRTGGAGTQYFGPGTRLLVL.

This clonotype was seen repeatedly, ten times or more. J is TRBJ2-2 and V is TRBV5-6; no clear D. The CDR3 totals 15 residues. The V end was cut by 2 bases, the J end by 0 bases, with 8 bases between. Germline V gives CDR1 SGHDT, CDR2 YYEEEE. CDR3 region: CASSLWGTNTGELFF. CDR3 sequence (DNA): TGTGCCAGCAGCTTATGGGGTACGAACACCGGGGAGCTGTTTTTT.

The V gene is TRBV6-1, the J gene TRBJ2-5; TRBD1 aligns across 7 bases. Trimming took 5 bases from V and 5 from J; bases not matched to a gene: 20. The CDR3 loop spans 18 amino acids. Germline CDR1 is MNHNS and CDR2 is SASEGT. CDR3 region: CASSKGFPRQGYMETQYF. CDR3 in DNA: TGTGCCAGCAGTAAAGGCTTTCCTCGACAGGGTTATATGGAGACCCAGTACTTC.

This sequence joins TRBV9 and TRBJ2-1; the D gene is possibly TRBD1 (6 bases). The V gene lost 4 bases and the J gene lost 6 bases, with 17 bases spanning the gap. The CDR3 covers 15 residues. Per the germline V gene, CDR1 is SGDLS and CDR2 is YYNGEE. The chain's CDR3 is CASSSYRDGLNEQFF. CDR3 DNA: TGTGCCAGCAGCTCCTACAGGGATGGCCTCAATGAGCAGTTCTTC.

This clonotype came up a few times. This chain joins TRBV10-3 and TRBJ2-5, with 11 bases fitting TRBD1. This CDR3 is built from 14 residues. Germline V gene data show CDR1 as ENHRY and CDR2 as SYGVKD. Germline trimming cut 7 bases from V and 2 bases from J; bases unmatched to any gene: 3. The CDR3 loop is CAIKWDRGQETQYF. For the CDR3, the DNA is TGTGCCATCAAATGGGACAGGGGGCAAGAGACCCAGTACTTC.

The chain employs TRBV20-1 and TRBJ1-5; the D is unclear. V lost 0 bases to trimming and J lost 0 bases, with 21 bases between them. This CDR3 spans 19 amino acids. Per the germline V gene, CDR1 is DFQATT and CDR2 is SNEGSKA (reference sequence). CDR3 DNA: TGCAGTGCTAGAGATCTGGTCGGAACTATCTCTTATAGCAATCAGCCCCAGCATTTT. Translating it yields CSARDLVGTISYSNQPQHF.

This clonotype was observed a few times. This chain uses TRBV5-1 with TRBJ1-2, with D possibly TRBD1 on 6 matching bases. Germline CDR1 reads SGHRS; CDR2 reads YFSETQ. CDR3 length: 13 residues. V lost 4 bases and J 7 bases, leaving 14 bases between the germline ends. CDR3 coding DNA: TGCGCCAGCAGCATTAACAGGGTTGTTGGCTACACCTTC. Its protein product is CASSINRVVGYTF.

The V gene is TRBV29-1, the J gene TRBJ2-1; D is unresolved. This CDR3 is built from 14 residues. V was cut by 5 bases and J by 9 bases, with 20 bases left in between. Germline V gene data show CDR1 as SQVTM and CDR2 as ANQGSEA. CDR3 sequence (DNA): TGCAGCGTTAAAAGACCAGAGGCCTCGGGTGAGCAGTTCTTC. It translates to CSVKRPEASGEQFF.

Only a few counts were recorded for this clonotype. The chain uses TRBV7-9 and TRBJ2-7, with TRBD1 matching 7 bases. Losses at the gene ends were 5 bases for V and 0 bases for J; bases not matched to a gene: 7. The CDR3 loop spans 15 amino acids. In germline, CDR1 is SEHNR, CDR2 FQNEAQ (reference sequence). This CDR3 reads CASSPRTGVSYEQYF. The CDR3 DNA reads as TGTGCCAGCAGCCCCAGGACAGGAGTCTCCTACGAGCAGTACTTC.

This clonotype was found many times. This rearrangement joins TRBV12-3 or TRBV12-4 to TRBJ2-1; 7 nucleotides align to TRBD2. This CDR3 comprises 15 residues. V was pared by 3 bases and J by 4 bases, with 6 bases of the junction left unmatched. The chain's CDR3 is CASSFDGRSYNEQFF. In DNA form, the CDR3 reads TGTGCCAGCAGTTTCGACGGGAGGTCTTACAATGAGCAGTTCTTC.

In its sample, this clonotype was seen many times. The rearrangement uses TRBV6-2 or TRBV6-3 and TRBJ2-4, with no clear D. Trimming shortened V by 2 bases and J by 8 bases, and 25 bases separated the two germline ends. The CDR3 length is 18 residues. Germline values: CDR1 MNHEY, CDR2 SVGEGT. CDR3 sequence: CASSYPPYLTEGRDIQYF. CDR3 bases: TGTGCCAGCAGTTACCCCCCCTATTTAACAGAAGGCAGAGACATTCAGTACTTC.

Only a few counts were recorded for this clonotype. The chain employs TRBV9 and TRBJ1-3; D uncertain. This CDR3 is 16 amino acids long. Trimming removed 0 bases from V and 0 bases from J, with 10 bases in between. CDR1 is SGDLS, CDR2 YYNGEE, per germline. In DNA, the CDR3 is TGTGCCAGCAGCGTAGGGCATACATCCTCTGGAAACACCATATATTTT. Its protein product is CASSVGHTSSGNTIYF.